This entry lists 20 T cell receptor beta chains sequenced from one sample in a study. TCRdb reanalysed the RT-PCR reads using MiXCR and keeps one entry per CDR3 protein. The repertoire consists of around 700,000 distinct CDR3 sequences, with 12% to 15% occurring once and the leading ten covering around 3.3%. Sequenced input: memory CD4+ T cells from blood. These TCRs come from a female donor in good health, serving as a healthy control.

The chain links TRBV7-3 to TRBJ2-7; no definite D call. Trimming removed 0 bases from V and 5 bases from J, with 8 bases in between. The CDR3 length is 13 residues. CDR1 and CDR2 (germline): SGHTA, FQGTGA. Here the CDR3 reads CASSLTGFDEQYF. The CDR3 DNA follows: TGTGCCAGCAGCTTAACCGGATTCGACGAGCAGTACTTC.

The chain is built from TRBV6-5 and TRBJ1-5; D unresolved. The CDR3 loop spans 12 amino acids. Germline loops: CDR1 MNHEY, CDR2 SVGAGI. Trimming removed 8 bases at V and 10 bases at J, with 15 bases between. CDR3 DNA sequence: TGTGCCAGCGGAGCAGGCCCCCTACCCCAGCATTTT. This encodes CASGAGPLPQHF.

This clonotype has a count of ten or more. The chain links TRBV7-9 to TRBJ2-1; the match to TRBD1 covers 9 bases. V dropped 7 bases and J dropped 6; count of bases not matched to a gene: 7. The CDR3 is 14 residues long. Germline V lookup: CDR1 SEHNR, CDR2 FQNEAQ (reference sequence). The chain's CDR3 is CASNEQGASNEQFF. Here the CDR3 DNA reads TGTGCCAGCAACGAACAGGGGGCTAGCAATGAGCAGTTCTTC.

This clonotype was counted a few times. The DNA for the CDR3 is TGCGCCAGCAGCTCGGGGGGGCGGAGTAGCACAGATACGCAGTATTTT. This translates into CASSSGGRSSTDTQYF. The V gene is TRBV5-1, the J gene TRBJ2-3; 8 bases match TRBD2. Losses at the gene ends were 3 bases for V and 0 bases for J; bases not matched to a gene: 6. The CDR3 consists of 16 residues. Germline-derived CDR1 and CDR2 are SGHRS and YFSETQ.

This sequence joins TRBV28 and TRBJ2-3, with D tentatively TRBD1 (5 bases). CDR1 is MDHEN and CDR2 is SYDVKM in the germline V gene. CDR3 length: 14 amino acids. The V end was cut by 8 bases, the J end by 1 base, with 13 bases between. CDR3 DNA: TGTGCCAGCTGCTCCAGGGCCGGCACAGATACGCAGTATTTT. It codes for CASCSRAGTDTQYF. The full variable domain, its missing parts supplied by reference TRBV28 and TRBJ2-3, is DVKVTQSSRYLVKRTGEKVFLECVQDMDHENMFWYRQDPGLGLRLIYFSYDVKMKEKGDIPEGYSVSREKKERFSLILESASTNQTSMYLCASCSRAGTDTQYFGPGTRLTVL.

This clonotype was counted at least ten times. Here the CDR3 reads CATSPGFRTDTQYF. The DNA for the CDR3 is TGTGCCACCAGCCCTGGATTCCGCACAGATACGCAGTATTTT. The chain couples TRBV15 to TRBJ2-3; D remains unclear. Germline lookup yields CDR1 LNHNV and CDR2 YYDKDF (reference sequence). Trimming took off 5 bases at V and 1 base at J, with 10 bases between the two ends. The CDR3 is 14 residues long. Full variable domain (missing parts from reference TRBV15 and TRBJ2-3): DAMVIQNPRYQVTQFGKPVTLSCSQTLNHNVMYWYQQKSSQAPKLLFHYYDKDFNNEADTPDNFQSRRPNTSFCFLDIRSPGLGDTAMYLCATSPGFRTDTQYFGPGTRLTVL.

The V and J genes are TRBV7-2 and TRBJ2-5; D not resolved. V was cut by 4 bases and J by 5 bases, with 17 bases left in between. This CDR3 has 15 amino acids. CDR1 and CDR2 (germline): SGHTA, FQGNSA. CDR3 protein: CASSSTNGMAETQYF. The DNA for the CDR3 is TGTGCCAGCAGCTCGACCAATGGGATGGCGGAGACCCAGTACTTC.

The chain has TRBV3-1 and TRBJ2-1, with D perhaps matching TRBD1 or TRBD2 (5 bases each). V lost 0 bases and J lost 7, with 13 bases in between. CDR3 length equals 15 residues. CDR1 is LGHDT, CDR2 YNNKEL, per germline (reference sequence). The CDR3 loop reads CASSQDRGFGNEQFF. CDR3 DNA: TGTGCCAGCAGCCAAGACCGGGGCTTTGGGAATGAGCAGTTCTTC.

A few counts support this clonotype. The J gene is TRBJ1-2, the V gene TRBV6-5; no firm D call. The CDR3 has 12 residues. Germline V gene data show CDR1 as MNHEY and CDR2 as SVGAGI. Trimming cost V 5 bases and J 6 bases, with 10 bases left between them. For the CDR3, the DNA is TGTGCCAGCAGTAATCCCTTGGATGGCTACACCTTC. Its translation: CASSNPLDGYTF.

The chain carries TRBV29-1 and TRBJ1-4; D possibly corresponds to TRBD1 (6 bases). Germline CDR1 reads SQVTM; CDR2 reads ANQGSEA. V lost 8 bases and J lost 8, with 15 bases in between. CDR3 length: 12 amino acids. The CDR3 loop is CSFKRDNEKLFF. In DNA, the CDR3 is TGCAGCTTTAAGCGGGACAACGAAAAACTGTTTTTT.

This clonotype was counted ten times or more. The gene calls are TRBV20-1 and TRBJ2-3; 14 nucleotides match TRBD2. The trim removed 0 bases at V and 6 bases at J, leaving 5 bases unmatched. CDR1 and CDR2 (germline): DFQATT, SNEGSKA (reference sequence). The CDR3 runs 16 residues. Here the CDR3 DNA reads TGCAGTGCTAGAGATCCCCGACTAGCGGGAGGGGATACGCAGTATTTT. It specifies CSARDPRLAGGDTQYF.

The table lists this clonotype with a count of one. J is TRBJ2-3 and V is TRBV24-1, with TRBD2 matching 11 bases. V shed 5 bases, J shed 0 bases, and the junction held 12 bases outside the gene matches. CDR3 size: 19 residues. Germline-derived CDR1 and CDR2 are KGHDR and SFDVKD. CDR3 DNA: TGTGCCACCAGTGTATCGGCAGGATGGACTAGCGGGAGCACAGATACGCAGTATTTT. Translation: CATSVSAGWTSGSTDTQYF.

This sequence joins TRBV6-5 and TRBJ2-5; 7 nucleotides align to TRBD2. Germline trimming cut 4 bases from V and 10 bases from J; bases unmatched to any gene: 9. This CDR3 has 13 amino acids. Germline V lookup: CDR1 MNHEY, CDR2 SVGAGI. The CDR3 here is CASSFPVGGDQYF. Here the CDR3 DNA reads TGTGCCAGCAGTTTCCCAGTGGGAGGGGACCAGTACTTC.

Regarding this clonotype: This clone may be a read error of a much larger clone one base away. V gene TRBV5-1 combines with J gene TRBJ2-5; 10 nucleotides align to TRBD2. The CDR3 is made up of 16 amino acids. Germline CDR1 SGHRS, CDR2 YFSETQ. CDR3 loop: CSSSSPGTSDQETQYF. Written as DNA, the CDR3 is TGCTCCAGCAGCTCCCCAGGGACTAGCGACCAAGAGACCCAGTACTTC.

With respect to this clonotype: With a much larger clone just one base away, this may be a read error. The genes are TRBV6-1 and TRBJ2-7; 9 nucleotides match TRBD2. The germline V gene has CDR1 MNHNS and CDR2 SASEGT. J lost 5 bases, V lost 5 bases, and 10 bases had no gene match. This CDR3 contains 15 residues. In DNA form, the CDR3 reads TGTGCCAGCAGTTACATTGGACTAGCGATCGACGAGCAGTACGTC. Translated: CASSYIGLAIDEQYV.

The chain recombines TRBV20-1 with TRBJ2-2, with D possibly TRBD1 on 5 matching bases. CDR3 length equals 14 residues. Trimming removed 2 bases from V and 4 bases from J, with 11 bases in between. Germline values: CDR1 DFQATT, CDR2 SNEGSKA (reference sequence). The CDR3 loop is CSARKGRSTGELFF. The CDR3 DNA follows: TGCAGTGCTAGAAAGGGGCGCAGCACCGGGGAGCTGTTTTTT.

This clonotype was counted ten times or more. V and J are TRBV4-2 and TRBJ1-2; unclear D gene. Trimming stripped 0 bases from V and 3 bases from J, with 8 bases between. Germline values: CDR1 LGHNA, CDR2 YNFKEQ. The CDR3 has 14 amino acids. The DNA for the CDR3 is TGTGCCAGCAGCCAAGATTCCGGAGACTATGGCTACACCTTC. The encoded protein is CASSQDSGDYGYTF.

This clonotype was found a few times. The V gene is TRBV7-3, the J gene TRBJ2-2, with TRBD2 matching 11 bases. The CDR3 has 14 amino acids. V lost 4 bases, J lost 6 bases, and 1 base stayed unmatched. Germline-derived CDR1 and CDR2 are SGHTA and FQGTGA. The CDR3 coding sequence is TGTGCCAGCAGCTATAGCGGGGGGGCCGGGGAGCTGTTTTTT. This encodes CASSYSGGAGELFF. The full variable domain, in which reference TRBV7-3 and TRBJ2-2 provide the parts outside the CDR3, is GAGVSQTPSNKVTEKGKYVELRCDPISGHTALYWYRQSLGQGPEFLIYFQGTGAADDSGLPNDRFFAVRPEGSVSTLKIQRTERGDSAVYLCASSYSGGAGELFFGEGSRLTVL.

J is TRBJ1-2 and V is TRBV9; D perhaps matches TRBD1 (5 bases). The germline gives CDR1 SGDLS, CDR2 YYNGEE. V gave up 1 base and J gave up 7 bases, with 11 bases separating them. The CDR3 spans 13 residues. CDR3 in amino acids: CASSVYTGGGYTF. The CDR3 coding sequence is TGTGCCAGCAGCGTATATACAGGCGGTGGCTACACCTTC.

The CDR3 nucleotides read TGTGCCAGCAGTTACTTCGGGCCCCAGCATTTT. It is translated as CASSYFGPQHF. The chain has TRBV6-2 or TRBV6-3 and TRBJ1-5; D unresolved. The CDR3 has 11 amino acids. The germline V gene has CDR1 MNHEY and CDR2 SVGEGT. V lost 1 base and J lost 9, with 4 bases in between.